One sample yielded the 14 T cell receptor beta chains listed below, sequenced in a study of cytotoxic CD8 clonotypes in ibrutinib-treated CLL. This table comes from immunoSEQ multiplex PCR, and its TCRdb copy is limited to in-frame clones, with some not included. Of some 170,000 clones listed, more than 70% were seen once; the top ten hold more than 2.5%. The input for sequencing was PBMCs, taken at disease progression, from a patient treated with ibrutinib. The source of these receptors is a human donor with chronic lymphocytic leukemia.

The V gene is TRBV9, the J gene TRBJ1-2; tentatively, D is TRBD1 (5 bases). CDR1 and CDR2 (germline): SGDLS, YYNGEE. This CDR3 has 16 residues. The ends were cut back, 0 bases at V and 8 bases at J, with 20 bases in the middle. CDR3: CASSVDPTGLRGGYTF. The CDR3 DNA is TGTGCCAGCAGCGTAGACCCTACGGGACTTCGCGGGGGCTACACCTTC. The whole variable domain, filled in from reference TRBV9 and TRBJ1-2, reads DSGVTQTPKHLITATGQRVTLRCSPRSGDLSVYWYQQSLDQGLQFLIQYYNGEERAKGNILERFSAQQFPDLHSELNLSSLELGDSALYFCASSVDPTGLRGGYTFGSGTRLTVV.

This clone was observed a single time. The V gene is TRBV15, the J gene TRBJ2-5, with 9 bases lining up with TRBD2. Germline-derived CDR1 and CDR2 are LNHNV and YYDKDF (reference sequence). J lost 2 bases, V lost 0 bases, and 7 bases had no gene match. CDR3 length equals 17 residues. The CDR3: CATSRDHLAGGQETQYF. The CDR3 DNA sequence: TGTGCCACCAGCAGAGATCATCTGGCGGGGGGGCAAGAGACCCAGTACTTC.

The chain couples TRBV9 to TRBJ2-7; perhaps D is TRBD1 or TRBD2 (5 bases each). V was shortened by 4 bases and J by 2 bases, with 13 bases between the two germline ends. Germline lookup yields CDR1 SGDLS and CDR2 YYNGEE. This CDR3 spans 14 amino acids. The CDR3 nucleotides are TGTGCCAGCAGCAACCGGGACGGAGCCTACGAGCAGTACTTC. Residues: CASSNRDGAYEQYF.

V is TRBV27 and J is TRBJ1-2; tentatively, D is TRBD1 (6 bases). The germline gives CDR1 MNHEY, CDR2 SMNVEV (reference sequence). This CDR3 is 15 amino acids long. V was cut by 4 bases and J by 3 bases, with 15 bases left in between. The CDR3 here is CASSSLTGIDYGYTF. For the CDR3, the DNA is TGTGCCAGCAGTTCCCTTACAGGGATCGACTATGGCTACACCTTC.

This chain uses TRBV6-1 with TRBJ2-7; D gene uncertain. The CDR3 totals 14 residues. V lost 6 bases and J 4 bases, leaving 16 bases between the germline ends. Germline-derived CDR1 and CDR2 are MNHNS and SASEGT. CDR3 sequence: CASSGSKIKYEQYF. In nucleotides, the CDR3 is TGTGCCAGCAGCGGGTCGAAGATAAAATACGAGCAGTACTTC.

The CDR3, as DNA: TGTGCCAGCAGCAAGGAGGAAAGGGGTATCTACGAGCAGTACTTC. This translates into CASSKEERGIYEQYF. This rearrangement joins TRBV21-1 to TRBJ2-7. TRBV21-1 has pseudogene status. This CDR3 spans 15 amino acids.

This clone was found a few times. The V gene is TRBV4-2, the J gene TRBJ2-1; 12 bases are shared with TRBD2. CDR3 length: 16 residues. Losses at the gene ends were 4 bases for V and 6 bases for J; bases not matched to a gene: 7. Per germline, CDR1 LGHNA and CDR2 YNFKEQ. For the CDR3, the DNA is TGTGCCAGCAGCCTCTTTCTAGCGGGAGGGGGCAATGAGCAGTTCTTC. Its protein is CASSLFLAGGGNEQFF.

This clone was observed a few times. V and J are TRBV2 and TRBJ1-2, with D unclear. Germline V gives CDR1 SNHLY, CDR2 FYNNEI. The CDR3 has 14 amino acids. V was pared by 4 bases and J by 6 bases, with 15 bases between. For the CDR3, the DNA is TGTGCCAGCAGTGTCGCGGGCTTCGGGGATGGCTACACCTTC. Protein: CASSVAGFGDGYTF.

This chain joins TRBV19 and TRBJ2-2; no clear D. Germline V CDR1 and CDR2: LNHDA, SQIVND (reference sequence). The V gene lost 6 bases and the J gene lost 5 bases, with 10 bases spanning the gap. The CDR3 consists of 13 residues. DNA of the CDR3: TGTGCCAGTAGGGACGAGAAGACCGGGGAGCTGTTTTTT. This gives the protein CASRDEKTGELFF.

The chain has TRBV4-3 and TRBJ2-7; no clear D. The CDR3 loop spans 15 amino acids. Germline values: CDR1 LGHNA, CDR2 YSLEER. Trimming took 1 base from V and 2 from J, leaving 12 bases between them. The CDR3 bases are TGCGCCAGCAGCCAAGTGGCACTGAACCCCTACGAGCAGTACTTC. Its protein is CASSQVALNPYEQYF.

V usage is TRBV11-3 and J usage is TRBJ2-2; D not certain. The ends were cut back, 5 bases at V and 4 bases at J, with 14 bases in the middle. This CDR3 region has 15 residues. Germline V gives CDR1 SGHNT, CDR2 YENEEA. CDR3 nucleotides: TGTGCCAGCAGCCTCGGCGGTGGGCCCACCGGGGAGCTGTTTTTT. Protein: CASSLGGGPTGELFF.

V usage is TRBV6-1 and J usage is TRBJ2-1, with 9 bases fitting TRBD2. The CDR3 loop spans 15 amino acids. CDR1 and CDR2 from the germline V gene are MNHNS and SASEGT. The V segment lost 3 bases and the J segment 6 bases; nucleotides outside the gene matches: 6. The CDR3 is CASSDLAGGVNEQFF. CDR3 coding DNA: TGTGCCAGCAGTGATTTGGCGGGAGGGGTCAATGAGCAGTTCTTC.

This chain links TRBV6-6 with TRBJ2-1; D is undetermined. V shed 7 bases and J shed 0 bases, with 7 bases lying between them. Looked up from germline, CDR1 is MNHNY and CDR2 is SVGAGI (reference sequence). The CDR3 length is 13 residues. The CDR3 DNA follows: TGTGCCAGCATGGGAATCTCCTACAATGAGCAGTTCTTC. Its protein product is CASMGISYNEQFF.

This chain links TRBV18 with TRBJ1-1; possibly TRBD1 for D (5 bases). V was shortened by 3 bases and J by 1 base, with 18 bases between the two germline ends. The germline V gene encodes CDR1 KGHSH and CDR2 LQKENI. CDR3 length equals 17 residues. CDR3 coding DNA: TGTGCCAGCTCACCGCGATTGGGAGGGGACCCGAACACTGAAGCTTTCTTT. This translates into CASSPRLGGDPNTEAFF.